These T cell receptor beta chains were read from a single sample in a study of CXCR3-negative and CXCR3-positive naive CD8 T cells. TCRdb reworked the 5' RACE reads into one entry per CDR3 protein, no DNA. The ten top clones account for 0.25% to 0.35%, within a sample of about 120,000 distinct CDR3 sequences. Material: naive CXCR3- CD8+ T cells from blood. Receptors originate from a human donor in good health. Some clones in this sample may be carry-over from other donors' samples. CDR3s include the opening cysteine and the closing phenylalanine or tryptophan.

CDR3aa	v_gene	j_gene
CSASPSGRASLISEQFF	TRBV20-1	TRBJ2-1
CSASPAANQPQHF	TRBV20-1	TRBJ1-5
CSVAWIGDAYGYTF	TRBV29-1	TRBJ1-2
CASTVGANTEAFF	TRBV2	TRBJ1-1
CASSSRTGSYNEQFF	TRBV5-1	TRBJ2-1
CASSFRDRSYNEQFF	TRBV7-9	TRBJ2-1
CSVTDNDEQYF	TRBV29-1	TRBJ2-7
CASSRQSAYEQYF	TRBV28	TRBJ2-7
CASSQGTPLGDEAFF	TRBV4-1	TRBJ1-1
CSARDPLTDTQYF	TRBV20-1	TRBJ2-3
CSVEGQPDEKLFF	TRBV29-1	TRBJ1-4
CASSEQGSRETQYF	TRBV28	TRBJ2-5
CASSLRQGAPNTEAFF	TRBV5-8	TRBJ1-1
CASSHGQGGSTEAFF	TRBV5-1	TRBJ1-1
CASSPQRDLYEQYF	TRBV12-3/TRBV12-4	TRBJ2-7
CATFSSGANQPQHF	TRBV28	TRBJ1-5
CASSQDLAGYNEQFF	TRBV4-1	TRBJ2-1
CAWSDIQGYEQYF	TRBV30	TRBJ2-7
CASSVGTEAPYEQYF	TRBV9	TRBJ2-7
CASSPGTGLADTQYF	TRBV25-1	TRBJ2-3
CASSDPMGTPYNEQFF	TRBV5-1	TRBJ2-1
CASSVGGRDEQYF	TRBV9	TRBJ2-7